These T cell receptor beta chains were read from a single sample in a study of T cells expressing NK-cell markers. TCRdb re-called the 5' RACE reads and catalogs CDR3 proteins one per entry, DNA excluded. The sample includes roughly 5,000 distinct CDR3 sequences. Specimen: blood T cells: a sorted CD56 or NKG2C T cell subset, CD4+ or CD8+ T cells, or bulk PBMC T cells (not recorded which). All receptors come from a man aged 18-30 years in good health. Both conserved end residues are part of each CDR3. Expanded clones get a size class; other rows say once, few or many, or leave the size out.

V,size,J,length,CDR3
TRBV4-2,.,TRBJ2-7,15,CASRPIAGESHEQYF
TRBV6-2/TRBV6-3,.,TRBJ2-5,15,CASRAGSMDPETQYF
TRBV6-4,.,TRBJ2-2,15,CASSAAGMDTGELFF
TRBV6-2/TRBV6-3,medium-sized,TRBJ2-6,15,CASSYSNSGANVLTF
TRBV4-3,.,TRBJ2-2,16,CASSQDAIEGSGELFF
TRBV25-1,.,TRBJ1-6,14,CASRGMTEESPLHF
TRBV20-1,.,TRBJ2-7,14,CSAREGQGVYEQYF
TRBV6-5,.,TRBJ2-6,16,CASSRTGGTGANVLTF
TRBV2,.,TRBJ1-4,14,CASSTLGGQEKLFF
TRBV20-1,.,TRBJ2-1,14,CSASPPADYNEQFF
TRBV6-1,.,TRBJ1-1,15,CASSPPGRLNTEAFF
TRBV6-4,.,TRBJ2-1,16,CASSDSRRASYNEQFF
TRBV6-2/TRBV6-3,.,TRBJ2-2,18,CASSYGVWMNLGTGELFF
TRBV18,.,TRBJ2-7,15,CASSPLDRGPYEQYF
TRBV30,.,TRBJ1-1,11,CAWREGHKAFF
TRBV9,.,TRBJ1-2,14,CASSVDGGGYGYTF
TRBV28,.,TRBJ2-7,12,CASSWWPREQYF
TRBV28,.,TRBJ2-7,15,CASKPDARVAYEQYF
TRBV6-4,.,TRBJ2-2,15,CASSGTSGSTGELFF
TRBV24-1,.,TRBJ2-7,12,CATSGWGGEQYF
TRBV28,.,TRBJ1-5,15,CASRTGLRWNQPQHF
TRBV5-1,.,TRBJ2-5,15,CASSLTSGMQETQYF
TRBV7-6,.,TRBJ1-1,14,CASSLQGRGTEAFF
TRBV20-1,.,TRBJ2-1,13,CSAREVLPNEQFF
TRBV20-1,.,TRBJ1-3,14,CSARDSRAGNTIYF
TRBV6-4,.,TRBJ2-2,15,CASSDSGQGSGELFF
TRBV7-2,.,TRBJ1-5,14,CASSLDRYNQPQHF
TRBV20-1,.,TRBJ1-5,12,CSVGQYNQPQHF
TRBV15,.,TRBJ2-7,13,CATSPRRGYEQYF
TRBV4-3,.,TRBJ1-5,14,CASSQDGAHQPQHF
TRBV7-8,.,TRBJ2-1,17,CASSSEGSQSSYNEQFF
TRBV19,.,TRBJ1-4,15,CASTTQRGTNEKLFF
TRBV19,.,TRBJ1-1,12,CASEGARTEAFF
TRBV6-4,.,TRBJ2-1,16,CASSYLTSSSYNEQFF
TRBV20-1,.,TRBJ2-3,16,CSARDPLAGDSDTQYF